Here is one T cell receptor (beta chain) with its context. Antigen specificity is unknown. These data are taken from a study of T cells after yellow fever vaccination. TCRdb independently ran MiXCR on the 5' RACE reads; one entry per CDR3 protein. The sample records hundreds of thousands of distinct CDR3 sequences, over 9% being singletons. V lost 6 bases, J lost 5 bases, and 16 bases lay in between. This CDR3 spans 14 amino acids. Study findings and constraints: Repertoires obtained by FACS sorting could include abundant clonotypes that entered as contaminants from the bulk population. The secondary response peaked faster, at day 5 versus 15, but was weaker.

The sequenced sample was PBMCs, obtained on the day of the yellow fever booster vaccination. This rearrangement joins TRBV12-3 or TRBV12-4 to TRBJ2-5; perhaps TRBD2 as D (5 bases). The receptor's source is a young man who received the YFV17D yellow fever vaccine. CDR3: CASRYAGLGETQYF. As DNA, the CDR3 is TGTGCCAGCAGATATGCGGGCTTGGGGGAGACCCAGTACTTC.